This T cell receptor beta chain is drawn from a study of cytotoxic CD8 clonotypes in ibrutinib-treated CLL. The wider study: Responses comprised around 24 partial and 2 complete; at median approximately 68 months, 14 remained remitted and some 12 progressed. General observations from the study: The study found clonality rose at ibrutinib response, then fell toward baseline at progression.

In the case of this clone: The antigen is not known.

Data came from immunoSEQ multiplex PCR; TCRdb stores just in-frame clones and leaves some out. Of roughly 18,000 clones in the sample, 81% were seen once. This TCR came from a human donor with chronic lymphocytic leukemia. This specimen was PBMCs, taken before ibrutinib treatment.

The DNA for the CDR3 is TGTGCCAGTATCCTCAGCTCTGGGACGAACTATGGCTACACCTTC. Translation gives CASILSSGTNYGYTF. The rearrangement uses TRBV19 and TRBJ1-2, with a tentative D call TRBD1 (5 bases). CDR1 and CDR2 (germline): LNHDA, SQIVND (reference sequence). CDR3 length equals 15 residues. Trimming stripped 7 bases from V and 2 bases from J, with 17 bases between.